These T cell receptor beta chains were read from a single sample in a study of radiotherapy plus CTLA-4 blockade in lung cancer. The data were produced by immunoSEQ multiplex PCR, yet TCRdb's version contains in-frame clones alone and is incomplete. The table has 70,000 to 90,000 clones, around 86% seen once. The input for sequencing was peripheral blood, taken from a patient treated with radiotherapy plus ipilimumab. The receptor source for this set is a human donor with non-small cell lung cancer who had stable disease on radiotherapy plus ipilimumab. Both conserved end residues are part of each CDR3. The D gene is left open where the match is weak. Part of the rows lack a size; the others show once, few, many or a class for expanded clones.

cdr3_nt: TGCGCCAGCAGCCAAGAGCCCCCGGGGGGCTCGGAGACCCAGTACTTC
cdr3_aa: CASSQEPPGGSETQYF
v_call: TRBV4-1
j_call: TRBJ2-5
clone_size: -
d_call: -

cdr3_nt: TGCGCCAGCAGCTTGCTCCCCAGTCCTCGCGGGGGCATCGGCTCCTACGAGCAGTACTTC
cdr3_aa: CASSLLPSPRGGIGSYEQYF
v_call: TRBV5-1
j_call: TRBJ2-7
clone_size: -
d_call: -

cdr3_nt: TGCAGCGTTAGCGGGGATCACTCCTACGAGCAGTACTTC
cdr3_aa: CSVSGDHSYEQYF
v_call: TRBV29-1
j_call: TRBJ2-7
clone_size: -
d_call: TRBD2

cdr3_nt: TGTGCCACCAGCAGAGACCGTACTGGGGCCAACGTCCTGACTTTC
cdr3_aa: CATSRDRTGANVLTF
v_call: TRBV15
j_call: TRBJ2-6
clone_size: few
d_call: -

cdr3_nt: TGTGCCAGCAGCGAAGACAGGGTACCCCAAGAGACCCAGTACTTC
cdr3_aa: CASSEDRVPQETQYF
v_call: TRBV5-4
j_call: TRBJ2-5
clone_size: once
d_call: TRBD1

cdr3_nt: TGTGCCAGCAGCTTAATTGGTGACTACGAGCAGTACTTC
cdr3_aa: CASSLIGDYEQYF
v_call: TRBV7-2
j_call: TRBJ2-7
clone_size: -
d_call: -

cdr3_nt: TGTGCCAGCAGCCCTTGGGGGACAGCCCCTACTGAAGGCTACACCTTC
cdr3_aa: CASSPWGTAPTEGYTF
v_call: TRBV27
j_call: TRBJ1-2
clone_size: once
d_call: TRBD1

cdr3_nt: TGTGCCAGCAGTTTACCCCTTACTAGGGGCAATCAGCCCCAGCATTTT
cdr3_aa: CASSLPLTRGNQPQHF
v_call: TRBV28
j_call: TRBJ1-5
clone_size: -
d_call: -

cdr3_nt: TGTGCCAGCAGCTTAGGAGGCCATCCGGACGCTTTCTTT
cdr3_aa: CASSLGGHPDAFF
v_call: TRBV11-2
j_call: TRBJ1-1
clone_size: -
d_call: -

cdr3_nt: TGTGCCAGTAGTAACCCAGGGTGGGGGGCTTTCTTT
cdr3_aa: CASSNPGWGAFF
v_call: TRBV19
j_call: TRBJ1-1
clone_size: once
d_call: -

cdr3_nt: TGTGCCAGCTCACTTACCCCGGACGCCATCGAAGCTTTCTTT
cdr3_aa: CASSLTPDAIEAFF
v_call: TRBV18
j_call: TRBJ1-1
clone_size: -
d_call: -

cdr3_nt: TGCGCCAGCAGCTCGGGCAGGGCTGATGAAAAACTGTTTTTT
cdr3_aa: CASSSGRADEKLFF
v_call: TRBV5-1
j_call: TRBJ1-4
clone_size: few
d_call: -

cdr3_nt: TGCGCCAGCAGTGGGACAGGGGGCAGCTACGAGCAGTACTTC
cdr3_aa: CASSGTGGSYEQYF
v_call: TRBV10-2
j_call: TRBJ2-7
clone_size: -
d_call: TRBD1

cdr3_nt: TGCGCCAGCAGCCCATCTCCGGGACCCCTGAACACTGAAGCTTTCTTT
cdr3_aa: CASSPSPGPLNTEAFF
v_call: TRBV5-1
j_call: TRBJ1-1
clone_size: -
d_call: -

cdr3_nt: TGTGCCAGCAGACCCGGGACAGCTATCTACGAGCAGTACTTC
cdr3_aa: CASRPGTAIYEQYF
v_call: TRBV6-5
j_call: TRBJ2-7
clone_size: -
d_call: TRBD1

cdr3_nt: TGTGCCAGCAGATCACTAGCGGGAGGGGTGAATGAGCAGTTCTTC
cdr3_aa: CASRSLAGGVNEQFF
v_call: TRBV5-4
j_call: TRBJ2-1
clone_size: -
d_call: TRBD2

cdr3_nt: TGTGCCAGTATATGGGCCGGGGAGCTGTTTTTT
cdr3_aa: CASIWAGELFF
v_call: TRBV19
j_call: TRBJ2-2
clone_size: few
d_call: -

cdr3_nt: TGTGCCAGCAGTTACTCGGGGCTAGCGGGTGGAGAGACCCAGTACTTC
cdr3_aa: CASSYSGLAGGETQYF
v_call: TRBV6-4
j_call: TRBJ2-5
clone_size: -
d_call: TRBD2

cdr3_nt: TGTGCCAGCAGTGATCGGTGGGCGGGAGTAGGGCAGTTCTTC
cdr3_aa: CASSDRWAGVGQFF
v_call: TRBV25-1
j_call: TRBJ2-1
clone_size: once
d_call: TRBD2

cdr3_nt: TGTGCCAGCAGCGTAGATGGACTACTGAACGTAGGTGAGCAGTTCTTC
cdr3_aa: CASSVDGLLNVGEQFF
v_call: TRBV9
j_call: TRBJ2-1
clone_size: few
d_call: -

cdr3_nt: TGTGCCAGCCCTAAGTTGAACGAGCAGTACTTC
cdr3_aa: CASPKLNEQYF
v_call: TRBV6-1
j_call: TRBJ2-7
clone_size: -
d_call: -

cdr3_nt: TGCACCAGCAGCCTACAGGGTGGGACAGCCAAAAACATTCAGTACTTC
cdr3_aa: CTSSLQGGTAKNIQYF
v_call: TRBV1
j_call: TRBJ2-4
clone_size: -
d_call: -

cdr3_nt: TGTGCCAGCAGCCACAGTCGGGGAACCAATGAGCAGTTCTTC
cdr3_aa: CASSHSRGTNEQFF
v_call: TRBV16
j_call: TRBJ2-1
clone_size: -
d_call: -

cdr3_nt: TGTGCCAGCAGCGTAGTAGGGACTACCTCGGATACGCAGTATTTT
cdr3_aa: CASSVVGTTSDTQYF
v_call: TRBV9
j_call: TRBJ2-3
clone_size: -
d_call: TRBD2